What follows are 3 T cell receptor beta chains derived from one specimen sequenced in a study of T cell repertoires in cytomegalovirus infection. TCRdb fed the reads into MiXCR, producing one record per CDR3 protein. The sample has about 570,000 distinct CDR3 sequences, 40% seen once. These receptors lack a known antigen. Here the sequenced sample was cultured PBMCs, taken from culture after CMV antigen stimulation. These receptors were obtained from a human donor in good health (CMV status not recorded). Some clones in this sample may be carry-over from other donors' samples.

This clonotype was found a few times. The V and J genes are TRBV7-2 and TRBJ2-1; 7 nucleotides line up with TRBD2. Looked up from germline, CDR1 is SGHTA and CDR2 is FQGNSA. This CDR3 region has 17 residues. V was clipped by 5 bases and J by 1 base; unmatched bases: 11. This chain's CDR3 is CASSPRGGAGSYNEQFF. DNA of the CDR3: TGTGCCAGCAGCCCGCGGGGAGGAGCGGGGTCCTACAATGAGCAGTTCTTC. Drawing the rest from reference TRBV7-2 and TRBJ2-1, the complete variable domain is GAGVSQSPSNKVTEKGKDVELRCDPISGHTALYWYRQSLGQGLEFLIYFQGNSAPDKSGLPSDRFSAERTGGSVSTLTIQRTQQEDSAVYLCASSPRGGAGSYNEQFFGPGTRLTVL.

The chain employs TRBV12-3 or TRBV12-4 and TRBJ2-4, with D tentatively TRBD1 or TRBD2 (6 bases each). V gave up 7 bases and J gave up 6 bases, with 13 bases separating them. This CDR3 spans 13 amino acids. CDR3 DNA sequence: TGTGCCAGCAATTCACAGGGAGGAAACATTCAGTACTTC. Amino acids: CASNSQGGNIQYF.

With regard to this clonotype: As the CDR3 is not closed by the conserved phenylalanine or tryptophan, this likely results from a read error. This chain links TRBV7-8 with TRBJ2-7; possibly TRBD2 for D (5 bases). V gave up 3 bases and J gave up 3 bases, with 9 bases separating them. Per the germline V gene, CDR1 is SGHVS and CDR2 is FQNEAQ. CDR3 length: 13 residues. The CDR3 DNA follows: TGTGCCAGCAGCTTGAGGGATTACTACGAGCAGTACTTA. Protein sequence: CASSLRDYYEQYL.